A single T cell receptor (beta chain) is shown here with its context. Its specificity is not known. This sample stems from a study of T cell responses to AZD1222 COVID-19 vaccine. Study results and caveats: Spike-specific TCR breadth rose after two AZD1222 doses, and depth rose as well. The donor group comprised mostly white British people and more females; the analysis possibly underestimated clonal diversity.

CDR1 and CDR2 (germline): SEHNR, FQNEAQ (reference sequence). This CDR3 spans 14 amino acids. V lost 3 bases to trimming and J lost 10 bases, with 13 bases between them. Sequencing used immunoSEQ multiplex PCR; TCRdb keeps in-frame clones, though not all of them. The sample holds over 90,000 clones, about 87% seen once. Sequencing was performed on peripheral blood, taken on day 0 of AZD1222 vaccination. This receptor was obtained from an adult in good health. This chain uses TRBV7-9 with TRBJ1-6; D remains unclear. CDR3 nucleotides: TGTGCCAGCAGCTTCTTGGACTACGGGTCACCCCTCCACTTT. Protein sequence: CASSFLDYGSPLHF.